This entry features one TCR beta chain sequence. These data are taken from a study of blood T cell repertoires in COVID-19. Study-wide background: PBMCs, B-cell-depleted T cells, or T cells provided the cDNA or gDNA that made up the material.

How the authors handled the data: Nucleated cell number was recorded as an estimate derived from reference gene primer amplification. Libraries were prepared by immunoSEQ multiplex PCR; TCRdb keeps only in-frame clonotypes and omits some of them. V, J and clone size are those of that table, while D and trimming were read from the DNA. The data show some 190,000 clones, around four fifths seen once. V gave up 4 bases and J gave up 2 bases, with 15 bases separating them. This CDR3 has 16 residues. Germline V gene sequence: CDR1 KGHSH, CDR2 LQKENI. This receptor was identified in a woman between 65 and 79 years old with active or convalescent COVID-19. Sequencing input: peripheral blood. V is TRBV18 and J is TRBJ1-3, with D uncertain. As DNA, the CDR3 is TGTGCCAGCTCACGACTGATTAATGAGGCTGGAAACACCATATATTTT. This gives the protein CASSRLINEAGNTIYF.